The rows below give T cell receptor beta chains drawn from one sample of a study of radiotherapy plus CTLA-4 blockade in lung cancer. Sequencing was performed with immunoSEQ multiplex PCR; in TCRdb, only in-frame clones are kept and a portion is missing. The sample carries around 42,000 clones, roughly 60% recorded once. Here the sequenced sample was peripheral blood, taken from a patient treated with radiotherapy plus ipilimumab. All receptors come from a human donor with non-small cell lung cancer who had a partial response to radiotherapy plus ipilimumab. The CDR3 runs from the conserved cysteine through the conserved F or W. D genes are given only for firm matches. Not every row has a clone size; where given, it reads once, few, many or a size class.

d_call | clone_size | j_call | v_call | cdr3_nt | cdr3_aa
NA | NA | TRBJ2-7 | TRBV11-1 | TGTGCCAGCAAAACGGAGGACGTCTCCTACGAGCAGTACTTC | CASKTEDVSYEQYF
NA | NA | TRBJ1-1 | TRBV15 | TGTGCCACCAGCCCCGGGGGGGTGGGAGGGAACACTGAAGCTTTCTTT | CATSPGGVGGNTEAFF
NA | few | TRBJ1-6 | TRBV4-3 | TGCGCCAGCAGCCAAGAAAGAAGTCGGGAGGATTCACCCCTCCACTTT | CASSQERSREDSPLHF
TRBD2 | NA | TRBJ2-6 | TRBV4-3 | TGCGCCAGCAGCCAAGATCGGATACTAGCGGGGGGGGTCGGGGCCAACGTCCTGACTTTC | CASSQDRILAGGVGANVLTF
TRBD2 | NA | TRBJ2-2 | TRBV7-9 | TGTGCCAGCAGCTTGCCACTAGCGGTAGACACCGGGGAGCTGTTTTTT | CASSLPLAVDTGELFF
NA | medium-sized | TRBJ1-2 | TRBV27 | TGTGCCAGCAGTTTGGGGGGGCATGGCTACACCTTC | CASSLGGHGYTF
NA | NA | TRBJ1-3 | TRBV9 | TGTGCCAGCAGCGTACAGGGAGGCTCTGGAAACACCATATATTTT | CASSVQGGSGNTIYF
NA | NA | TRBJ1-1 | TRBV5-1 | TGCGCCAGCAGCTCCCTACAGGGTAACACTGAAGCTTTCTTT | CASSSLQGNTEAFF
NA | NA | TRBJ2-4 | TRBV7-8 | TGTGCCAGCGGTGACGGGGCCAAAAACATTCAGTACTTC | CASGDGAKNIQYF
NA | once | TRBJ2-5 | TRBV12-5 | TGTGCTAGTGGTTTGAGCGGGCGTGAGACCCAGTACTTC | CASGLSGRETQYF
TRBD1 | NA | TRBJ2-7 | TRBV7-9 | TGTGCCAGCAGCCCGGGACAGGGTTACTACGAGCAGTACTTC | CASSPGQGYYEQYF
NA | NA | TRBJ1-1 | TRBV6-5 | TGTGCCAGCAGTACAGGGTTAGGGACTGAAGCTTTCTTT | CASSTGLGTEAFF
NA | NA | TRBJ2-5 | TRBV9 | TGTGCCAGCAGCGTAGCGGGGGGCCAGGAGACCCAGTACTTC | CASSVAGGQETQYF
NA | NA | TRBJ1-2 | TRBV7-2 | TGTGCCAGCAGCTCAACTCCCAACTATGGCTACACCTTC | CASSSTPNYGYTF
TRBD2 | NA | TRBJ2-3 | TRBV2 | TGTGCCAGCGGGAGTAGCGGGGGGGCTGCAGATACGCAGTATTTT | CASGSSGGAADTQYF
NA | few | TRBJ1-1 | TRBV19 | TGTGCCAGTAGATTCAGCGTTAACACTGAAGCTTTCTTT | CASRFSVNTEAFF
TRBD1 | NA | TRBJ1-1 | TRBV18 | TGTGCCAGCTCACCACGATCGGTTCCGACAGGGTCGGAAAAAACTGAAGCTTTCTTT | CASSPRSVPTGSEKTEAFF
NA | NA | TRBJ1-3 | TRBV10-3 | TGTGCCATCAGTGACGTTGAGTTAAGCTCTGGAAACACCATATATTTT | CAISDVELSSGNTIYF
NA | NA | TRBJ1-1 | TRBV16 | TGTGCCAGCCGCACTACTCAGGGCTTGGGGACTGAAGCTTTCTTT | CASRTTQGLGTEAFF
NA | many | TRBJ2-1 | TRBV11-2 | TGTGCCAGCAGCTTAGATACAGTCAATGAGCAGTTCTTC | CASSLDTVNEQFF
NA | NA | TRBJ2-1 | TRBV7-9 | TGTGCCAGCAGCCAGATTAATGAGCAGTTCTTC | CASSQINEQFF
TRBD2 | few | TRBJ2-1 | TRBV19 | TGTGCCAGTAGGCCGCCGGGACTAGCGGGGCCGGAGAATGAGCAGTTCTTC | CASRPPGLAGPENEQFF
NA | NA | TRBJ1-4 | TRBV4-3 | TGCGCCAGCAGCCAAGATCGAGGGGAGGGAAAACTGTTTTTT | CASSQDRGEGKLFF
NA | NA | TRBJ2-3 | TRBV7-2 | TGTGCCAGCAGCTTAGGGGCACAATCACCCCAGGGTACGCAGTATTTT | CASSLGAQSPQGTQYF
NA | NA | TRBJ1-4 | TRBV20-1 | TGCAGTGCTAGTTCAGGCACTAAACTGTTTTTT | CSASSGTKLFF
NA | NA | TRBJ2-1 | TRBV9 | TGTGCCAGCAGCGGGGGAGGAGCGGCGAGGGTTGAGCAGTTCTTC | CASSGGGAARVEQFF
TRBD2 | NA | TRBJ2-7 | TRBV11-2 | TGTGCCAGCAGAGAGGCTAGCGGGCAATACTACGAGCAGTACTTC | CASREASGQYYEQYF
NA | NA | TRBJ2-3 | TRBV30 | TGTGCCTGGAGGGCAGCGAGCACAGATACGCAGTATTTT | CAWRAASTDTQYF
TRBD2 | once | TRBJ2-3 | TRBV7-2 | TGTGCCAGCAGCTTAGACGGGGGGATGACAGATACGCAGTATTTT | CASSLDGGMTDTQYF
NA | once | TRBJ2-5 | TRBV5-1 | TGCGCCAGCAGCCGCGATCTAGCGAGTCAAGAGACCCAGTACTTC | CASSRDLASQETQYF
NA | NA | TRBJ2-3 | TRBV7-3 | TGTGCCAGCACCGGGGAAGGGGATACGCAGTATTTT | CASTGEGDTQYF
NA | NA | TRBJ2-6 | TRBV10-3 | TGTGCCATCAGTGTTACTGGGGCCAACGTCCTGACTTTC | CAISVTGANVLTF
NA | NA | TRBJ2-1 | TRBV6-1 | TGTGCCAGCAGTCCAGGGGAAAGCTCCTACAATGAGCAGTTCTTC | CASSPGESSYNEQFF
NA | NA | TRBJ1-1 | TRBV30 | TGTGCCTGGAGCGGCGAAGGGGCAGGGCCCACTGAAGCTTTCTTT | CAWSGEGAGPTEAFF
NA | NA | TRBJ1-3 | TRBV7-9 | TGTGCCAGCAGCCCGGGAGGGTCTGGAAACACCATATATTTT | CASSPGGSGNTIYF
NA | NA | TRBJ2-5 | TRBV7-3 | TGTGCCAGCAGCCGCCCCCCGGAAGAGACCCAGTACTTC | CASSRPPEETQYF
TRBD1 | once | TRBJ2-1 | TRBV25-1 | TGTGCCAGCAGGCCCGACAGGGTGGGCAATGAGCAGTTCTTC | CASRPDRVGNEQFF
NA | few | TRBJ2-7 | TRBV5-6 | TGTGCCAGCAGCTTGGGGGGGGACCCTTCGGACGAGCAGTACTTC | CASSLGGDPSDEQYF
NA | NA | TRBJ2-5 | TRBV7-7 | TGTGCTAGCAGCCGGGCGGGGATGGAGACCCAGTACTTC | CASSRAGMETQYF
NA | NA | TRBJ1-1 | TRBV7-8 | TGTGCCAGCAGCTTAATCCAGGGCCTTCTGAACACTGAAGCTTTCTTT | CASSLIQGLLNTEAFF
NA | NA | TRBJ2-7 | TRBV19 | TGTGCCAGTAGTCCTGGACACGGTTACGAGCAGTACTTC | CASSPGHGYEQYF
NA | few | TRBJ1-2 | TRBV19 | TGTGCCAGTAGTATATCCATCCAGTACGGCTACACCTTC | CASSISIQYGYTF
TRBD1 | NA | TRBJ1-3 | TRBV5-1 | TGCGCCAGCAGCACCGGGACAGGCCACTCTGGAAACACCATATATTTT | CASSTGTGHSGNTIYF
NA | NA | TRBJ1-6 | TRBV4-3 | TGCGCCAGCAGCCACGGACAGCCTAATTCACCCCTCCACTTT | CASSHGQPNSPLHF
NA | NA | TRBJ1-4 | TRBV7-9 | TGTGCCAGCAGCTTAGATCGGCCTAGAGGTGAAAAACTGTTTTTT | CASSLDRPRGEKLFF
TRBD1 | NA | TRBJ2-3 | TRBV30 | TGTGCCGGGGACAGGGGGCTATCCACAGATACGCAGTATTTT | CAGDRGLSTDTQYF
TRBD1 | NA | TRBJ1-4 | TRBV5-1 | TGCGCCAGCAGGAGAACAGGGGGTGGGAATGAAAAACTGTTTTTT | CASRRTGGGNEKLFF
TRBD2 | NA | TRBJ2-5 | TRBV7-9 | TGTGCCAGCAGCCCCCGGGGGGACGAAGGGGCCCAGTACTTC | CASSPRGDEGAQYF
TRBD2 | NA | TRBJ2-1 | TRBV18 | TGTGCCAGCTCACCCGTCCTAGCGGGGGGGAACTCCTACAATGAGCAGTTCTTC | CASSPVLAGGNSYNEQFF
NA | NA | TRBJ1-5 | TRBV6-1 | TGTGCCAGCAGTCGTGGCGGCGAATGGAGTCAGCCCCAGCATTTT | CASSRGGEWSQPQHF
NA | few | TRBJ1-6 | TRBV4-3 | TGCGCCAGCAGCCAAGACGGGGGAGGGCTTGGTAATTCACCCCTCCACTTT | CASSQDGGGLGNSPLHF
NA | NA | TRBJ2-3 | TRBV7-3 | TGTGCCAGCAGCTCCCCAGGGGCAGATACGCAGTATTTT | CASSSPGADTQYF
NA | NA | TRBJ1-1 | TRBV2 | TGTGCCTCACAGGGAATGAACACTGAAGCTTTCTTT | CASQGMNTEAFF
NA | NA | TRBJ2-2 | TRBV9 | TGTGCCAGCAGCCCCCTCTTGACCGGGGAGCTGTTTTTT | CASSPLLTGELFF
TRBD1 | NA | TRBJ2-7 | TRBV2 | TGTGCCAGCAGTCCCAACGACAGGGCCTACGAGCAGTACTTC | CASSPNDRAYEQYF
TRBD2 | NA | TRBJ2-1 | TRBV7-2 | TGTGCCAGCAGCTTAGATGGGGGGAGGGATGAGCAGTTCTTC | CASSLDGGRDEQFF
NA | NA | TRBJ2-5 | TRBV14 | TGTGCCAGCAGCCTCATTGACAGTCCGGTGCGGGAGACCCAGTACTTC | CASSLIDSPVRETQYF
NA | NA | TRBJ1-4 | TRBV7-9 | TGTGCCAGCAGGAGAGACACAACTAATGAAAAACTGTTTTTT | CASRRDTTNEKLFF
TRBD1 | few | TRBJ2-1 | TRBV9 | TGTGCCAGCAGCGCCCCGGGACAGGGCAATGAGCAGTTCTTC | CASSAPGQGNEQFF
NA | NA | TRBJ1-2 | TRBV2 | TGTGCCAGCAGTGTCGCTTGGGCAGGCTATGGCTACACCTTC | CASSVAWAGYGYTF